These 22 T cell receptor beta chains came from one sample sequenced in a study of response to subunit inactivated influenza vaccine. TCRdb reprocessed the RT-PCR reads via MiXCR and lists one record per CDR3 protein. The table lists some 640,000 distinct CDR3 sequences, approximately 15% of them singletons, with around 7% in the top ten. Sequenced here: PBMCs from blood, sampled 14 days before vaccination. The receptors stem from a man aged 45-65 years who received an inactivated influenza vaccine.

This clonotype appeared many times. The chain joins TRBV11-1 to TRBJ1-2; TRBD1 matches at 9 bases. The germline CDR1 and CDR2 sequences are SGHAT and FQDESV (reference sequence). This CDR3 comprises 14 residues. Germline trimming cut 5 bases from V and 4 bases from J; bases unmatched to any gene: 5. The CDR3 sequence: CASSADRGGYGYTF. In DNA, the CDR3 is TGTGCCAGCAGCGCGGACAGGGGAGGCTATGGCTACACCTTC.

Regarding this clonotype: No conserved phenylalanine or tryptophan ends this CDR3, so it is likely a read error. The rearrangement joins TRBV5-1 to TRBJ2-5; tentative D call: TRBD1 (6 bases). Trimming cost V 4 bases and J 5 bases, with 6 bases left between them. The CDR3 covers 11 residues. Germline V gives CDR1 SGHRS, CDR2 YFSETQ. CDR3 bases: TGCGCCAGCAGCCAGGGGGAGACCCAGTACCTC. Amino acids: CASSQGETQYL.

The chain employs TRBV15 and TRBJ2-5; 11 bases align to TRBD2. CDR1 and CDR2 from the germline V gene are LNHNV and YYDKDF (reference sequence). The V and J ends lost 0 bases and 2 bases, in that order; junction bases with no gene match: 5. The CDR3 has 17 residues. CDR3 residues: CATSRDSGTSGQETQYF. The CDR3, as DNA: TGTGCCACCAGCAGAGACTCCGGGACTAGCGGACAAGAGACCCAGTACTTC.

This clonotype was recorded many times. The chain employs TRBV29-1 and TRBJ2-1; 7 bases are shared with TRBD2. Germline CDR1 is SQVTM and CDR2 is ANQGSEA. CDR3 length: 13 amino acids. Trimming removed 3 bases from V and 3 bases from J; junction bases left unmatched: 2. The CDR3 coding sequence is TGCAGCGTTGACTCTAGCGGCTACAATGAGCAGTTCTTC. This encodes CSVDSSGYNEQFF.

This clonotype was counted between two and nine times. CDR3 nucleotide sequence: TGCAGTGCTGGGGGGAGAAAGGGGGGAGAGACTGAAGCTTTCTTT. Translated, it gives CSAGGRKGGETEAFF. This rearrangement joins TRBV20-1 to TRBJ1-1; D is possibly TRBD1 (6 bases). There are 15 residues in the CDR3. The V gene's germline CDR1 is DFQATT and CDR2 SNEGSKA (reference sequence). V was clipped by 5 bases and J by 5 bases, with 21 bases between them.

The chain carries TRBV14 and TRBJ2-5; 8 bases fit TRBD1. The CDR3 totals 15 residues. The germline V gene has CDR1 SGHDN and CDR2 FVKESK. J was trimmed by 5 bases and V by 1 base; bases with no gene match: 6. The CDR3 sequence: CASSQGAGGDETQYF. In DNA, the CDR3 is TGTGCCAGCAGCCAAGGGGCAGGGGGCGATGAGACCCAGTACTTC.

The rearrangement joins TRBV7-8 to TRBJ2-1; D is undetermined. Germline CDR1 SGHVS, CDR2 FQNEAQ. The germline V and J ends were trimmed by 6 bases and 0 bases, with 15 bases remaining between them. The CDR3 has 16 residues. The CDR3 DNA reads as TGTGCCAGCAGACCTCTAACAAGCAGCTCCTACAATGAGCAGTTCTTC. The encoded protein is CASRPLTSSSYNEQFF.

This clonotype appeared a few times. This rearrangement joins TRBV9 to TRBJ1-2; TRBD1 matches at 7 bases. This CDR3 has 13 amino acids. The ends lost 4 bases at V and 8 bases at J; junction bases unmatched: 8. Germline loops: CDR1 SGDLS, CDR2 YYNGEE. CDR3 region: CASSTENRGGYTF. DNA for the CDR3: TGTGCCAGCAGCACCGAAAACAGGGGCGGCTACACCTTC.

The V call is TRBV5-1, the J call TRBJ2-7, with 9 bases that match TRBD1. The CDR3 is made up of 15 amino acids. Losses at the gene ends were 2 bases for V and 5 bases for J; bases not matched to a gene: 8. Looked up from germline, CDR1 is SGHRS and CDR2 is YFSETQ. The CDR3 region is CASSFSGTGSDEQYF. In nucleotides, the CDR3 is TGCGCCAGCAGCTTTTCCGGGACAGGGAGCGACGAGCAGTACTTC.

This clonotype was observed a single time. This chain uses TRBV5-1 with TRBJ2-5; D not resolved. Germline CDR1 reads SGHRS; CDR2 reads YFSETQ. V was cut by 3 bases and J by 1 base, with 4 bases left in between. This CDR3 contains 12 residues. CDR3 region: CASSSSQETQYF. DNA of the CDR3: TGCGCCAGCAGCTCGTCCCAAGAGACCCAGTACTTC.

This chain links TRBV20-1 with TRBJ2-7, with unresolved D. The germline gives CDR1 DFQATT, CDR2 SNEGSKA (reference sequence). V lost 0 bases, J lost 4 bases, and 19 bases lay in between. The CDR3 runs 16 residues. CDR3 DNA: TGCAGTGCTAGAGATGAAAGGACCTCTTTAAGTTACGAGCAGTACTTC. Translated, it gives CSARDERTSLSYEQYF.

The sample holds many counts of this clonotype. The gene calls are TRBV27 and TRBJ2-1, with D perhaps TRBD1 or TRBD2 (5 bases each). With 4 bases removed from V and 4 bases from J, the gap between germline ends came to 14 bases. The CDR3 sequence is 15 residues long. Germline assignment: CDR1 MNHEY and CDR2 SMNVEV (reference sequence). The CDR3 protein is CASSSTGTLYNEQFF. DNA for the CDR3: TGTGCCAGCAGTTCAACCGGGACCTTATACAATGAGCAGTTCTTC.

The genes are TRBV18 and TRBJ1-3, with D hard to call. Germline V gives CDR1 KGHSH, CDR2 LQKENI. The CDR3 is made up of 16 amino acids. Between the trimmed V and J ends, which lost 6 bases and 0 bases, there was a span of 15 bases. CDR3 loop: CASSPEGRSSGNTIYF. Here the CDR3 DNA reads TGTGCCAGCTCTCCCGAGGGCCGAAGCTCTGGAAACACCATATATTTT.

This clonotype was picked up a small number of times. The V and J genes are TRBV19 and TRBJ1-1; D remains ambiguous. Germline V CDR1 and CDR2: LNHDA, SQIVND (reference sequence). V was cut by 4 bases and J by 1 base, with 19 bases left in between. This CDR3 is 17 amino acids long. This CDR3 reads CASSSPRTFGENTEAFF. The DNA of the CDR3 is TGTGCCAGTAGTAGCCCGAGAACCTTCGGGGAGAACACTGAAGCTTTCTTT.

This clonotype has a count of ten or more. The chain is built from TRBV6-1 and TRBJ1-3, with 7 positions matching TRBD1. The germline V gene has CDR1 MNHNS and CDR2 SASEGT. The CDR3 consists of 13 residues. The V gene end was trimmed by 6 bases and the J gene end by 6 bases; junction bases not matched to a gene: 5. The CDR3 region is CASRTGNENTIYF. Written as DNA, the CDR3 is TGTGCCAGCAGGACAGGGAATGAAAACACCATATATTTT.

J is TRBJ2-6 and V is TRBV7-2; D remains unclear. The V end lost 2 bases, the J end lost 8 bases, and 13 bases lay between the germline ends. Germline CDR1 is SGHTA and CDR2 is FQGNSA. The CDR3 is made up of 15 amino acids. Written as DNA, the CDR3 is TGTGCCAGCAGCTTACGTCCCACGCGGACCAACGTCCTGACTTTC. It is translated as CASSLRPTRTNVLTF.

This clonotype showed up just a few times. The chain is built from TRBV29-1 and TRBJ1-2, with TRBD1 as a possible D gene (6 bases). The V end was cut by 7 bases, the J end by 4 bases, with 22 bases between. The CDR3 spans 15 residues. CDR1 SQVTM and CDR2 ANQGSEA come from the germline V gene. The CDR3 DNA reads TGCAGCGCCTGGCGTCCGCAGGGGACCACCTATGGCTACACCTTC. Amino acid sequence: CSAWRPQGTTYGYTF.

This clonotype was seen repeatedly, ten times or more. This chain joins TRBV4-2 and TRBJ2-2; a possible D gene is TRBD2 (5 bases). The CDR3 loop spans 13 amino acids. Germline V gives CDR1 LGHNA, CDR2 YNFKEQ. The V end lost 0 bases, the J end lost 7 bases, and 6 bases lay between the germline ends. CDR3 nucleotide sequence: TGTGCCAGCAGCCAAGACGGGATCGGGGAGCTGTTTTTT. This translates into CASSQDGIGELFF.

This clonotype was seen a handful of times. The rearrangement joins TRBV24-1 to TRBJ2-1; D remains ambiguous. This CDR3 is 13 amino acids long. Germline assignment: CDR1 KGHDR and CDR2 SFDVKD. The V end was cut by 6 bases, the J end by 6 bases, with 11 bases between. CDR3 nucleotide sequence: TGTGCCACCAGTAACGCTGGTGGCAATGAGCAGTTCTTC. This gives the protein CATSNAGGNEQFF.

This chain connects TRBV20-1 to TRBJ2-2, with 12 bases matching TRBD1. The CDR3 totals 14 residues. Germline CDR1 DFQATT, CDR2 SNEGSKA (reference sequence). Trimming at V came to 6 bases and at J to 5 bases, leaving 4 bases not matched to a gene. In DNA, the CDR3 is TGCAGTGCGGGGACAGGGGGCGGAACCGGGGAGCTGTTTTTT. It translates to CSAGTGGGTGELFF.

The table lists this clonotype with a few counts. J is TRBJ1-1 and V is TRBV2; D gene ambiguous. CDR1 is SNHLY and CDR2 is FYNNEI in the germline V gene. With 6 bases removed from V and 5 bases from J, the gap between germline ends came to 10 bases. The CDR3 totals 12 residues. The CDR3 DNA reads as TGTGCCAGCAGGGTTCGGGAGACTGAAGCTTTCTTT. Translation: CASRVRETEAFF.

This chain links TRBV20-1 with TRBJ2-1; 8 bases line up with TRBD1. The germline CDR1 and CDR2 sequences are DFQATT and SNEGSKA (reference sequence). This CDR3 region has 13 residues. Germline trimming cut 5 bases from V and 9 bases from J; bases unmatched to any gene: 9. The CDR3 DNA sequence: TGCAGTGCTCCTCAGGGGGCGCGTGGTGAGCAGTTCTTC. This gives the protein CSAPQGARGEQFF.